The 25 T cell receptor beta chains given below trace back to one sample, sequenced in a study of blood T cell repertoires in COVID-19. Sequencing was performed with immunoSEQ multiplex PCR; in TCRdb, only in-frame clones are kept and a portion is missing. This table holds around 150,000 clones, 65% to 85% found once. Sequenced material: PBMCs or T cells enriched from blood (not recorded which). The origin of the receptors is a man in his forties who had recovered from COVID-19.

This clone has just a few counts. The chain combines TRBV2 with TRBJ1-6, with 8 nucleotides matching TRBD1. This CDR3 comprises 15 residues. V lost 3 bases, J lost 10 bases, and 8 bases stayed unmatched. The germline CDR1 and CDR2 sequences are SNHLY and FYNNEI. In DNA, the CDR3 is TGTGCCAGCAGTGACAGGGGGCTTCCCGGATCACCCCTCCACTTT. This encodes CASSDRGLPGSPLHF.

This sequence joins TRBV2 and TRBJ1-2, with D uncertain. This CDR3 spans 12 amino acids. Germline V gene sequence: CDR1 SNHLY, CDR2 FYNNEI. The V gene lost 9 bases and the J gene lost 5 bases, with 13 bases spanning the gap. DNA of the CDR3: TGTGCCAGTCGTACTGCGGGATATGGCTACACCTTC. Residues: CASRTAGYGYTF.

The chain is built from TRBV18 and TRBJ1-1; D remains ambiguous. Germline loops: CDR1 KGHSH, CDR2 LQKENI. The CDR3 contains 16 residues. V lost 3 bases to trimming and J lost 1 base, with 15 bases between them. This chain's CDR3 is CASSPQTVAGNTEAFF. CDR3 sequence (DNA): TGTGCCAGCTCACCTCAGACTGTCGCGGGGAACACTGAAGCTTTCTTT.

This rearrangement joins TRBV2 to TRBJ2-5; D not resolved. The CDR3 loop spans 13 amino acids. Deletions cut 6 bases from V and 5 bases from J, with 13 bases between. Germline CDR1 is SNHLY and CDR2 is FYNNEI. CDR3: CASSPESAETQYF. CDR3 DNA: TGTGCCAGCAGCCCCGAGTCCGCGGAGACCCAGTACTTC.

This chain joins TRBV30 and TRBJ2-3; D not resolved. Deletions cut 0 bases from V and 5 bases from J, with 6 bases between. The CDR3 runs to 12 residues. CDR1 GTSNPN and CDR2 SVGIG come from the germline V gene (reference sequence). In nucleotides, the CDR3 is TGTGCCTGGAGTGTCCTAGGAGATACGCAGTATTTT. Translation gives CAWSVLGDTQYF.

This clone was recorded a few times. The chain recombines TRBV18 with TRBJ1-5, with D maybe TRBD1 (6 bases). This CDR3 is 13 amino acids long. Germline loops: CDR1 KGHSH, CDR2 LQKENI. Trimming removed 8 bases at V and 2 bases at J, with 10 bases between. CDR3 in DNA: TGTGCCAGCCGGGACACGGGCAATCAGCCCCAGCATTTT. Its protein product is CASRDTGNQPQHF.

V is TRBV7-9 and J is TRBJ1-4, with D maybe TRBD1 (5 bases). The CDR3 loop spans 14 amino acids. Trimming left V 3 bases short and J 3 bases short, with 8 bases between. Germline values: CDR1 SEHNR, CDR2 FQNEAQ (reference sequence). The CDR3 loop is CASSFSGANEKLFF. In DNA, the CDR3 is TGTGCCAGCAGCTTTTCGGGGGCTAATGAAAAACTGTTTTTT.

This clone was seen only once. CDR3 residues: CASSVDGQFRYNEQFF. CDR3 DNA sequence: TGTGCCAGCAGCGTAGACGGTCAGTTCAGGTACAATGAGCAGTTCTTC. This rearrangement joins TRBV9 to TRBJ2-1; no reliable D call. V gave up 0 bases and J gave up 4 bases, with 14 bases separating them. Germline CDR1 is SGDLS and CDR2 is YYNGEE. The CDR3 is 16 residues long. The whole variable domain, filled in from reference TRBV9 and TRBJ2-1, reads DSGVTQTPKHLITATGQRVTLRCSPRSGDLSVYWYQQSLDQGLQFLIQYYNGEERAKGNILERFSAQQFPDLHSELNLSSLELGDSALYFCASSVDGQFRYNEQFFGPGTRLTVL.

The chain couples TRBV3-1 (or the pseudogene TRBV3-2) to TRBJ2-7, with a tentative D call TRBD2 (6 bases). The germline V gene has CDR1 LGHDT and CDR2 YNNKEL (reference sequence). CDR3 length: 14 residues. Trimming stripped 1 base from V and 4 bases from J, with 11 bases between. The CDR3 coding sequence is TGTGCCAGCAGCCAAGGACTAGGGCCTTACGAGCAGTACGTC. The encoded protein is CASSQGLGPYEQYV.

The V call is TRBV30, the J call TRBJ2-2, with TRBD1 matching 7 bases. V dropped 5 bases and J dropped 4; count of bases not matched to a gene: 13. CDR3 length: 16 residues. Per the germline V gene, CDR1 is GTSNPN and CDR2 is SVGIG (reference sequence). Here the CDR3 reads CAWEGKGGQTTGELFF. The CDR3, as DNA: TGTGCCTGGGAGGGGAAAGGGGGACAGACCACCGGGGAGCTGTTTTTT. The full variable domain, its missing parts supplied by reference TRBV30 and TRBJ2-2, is SQTIHQWPATLVQPVGSPLSLECTVEGTSNPNLYWYRQAAGRGLQLLFYSVGIGQISSEVPQNLSASRPQDRQFILSSKKLLLSDSGFYLCAWEGKGGQTTGELFFGEGSRLTVL.

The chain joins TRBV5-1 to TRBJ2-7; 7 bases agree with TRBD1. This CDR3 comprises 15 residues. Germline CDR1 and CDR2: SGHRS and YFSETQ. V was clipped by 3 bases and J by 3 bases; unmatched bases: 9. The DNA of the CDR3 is TGCGCCAGCAGCTCGGGACAGTTAGCAAACTACGAGCAGTACTTC. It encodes CASSSGQLANYEQYF.

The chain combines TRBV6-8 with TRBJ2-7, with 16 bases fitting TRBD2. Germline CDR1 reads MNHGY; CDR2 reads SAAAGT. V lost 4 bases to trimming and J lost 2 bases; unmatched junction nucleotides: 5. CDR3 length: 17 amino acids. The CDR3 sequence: CASSSPGLAGGTYEQYV. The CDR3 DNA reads TGTGCCAGCAGTTCTCCGGGACTAGCGGGGGGGACCTACGAGCAGTACGTC.

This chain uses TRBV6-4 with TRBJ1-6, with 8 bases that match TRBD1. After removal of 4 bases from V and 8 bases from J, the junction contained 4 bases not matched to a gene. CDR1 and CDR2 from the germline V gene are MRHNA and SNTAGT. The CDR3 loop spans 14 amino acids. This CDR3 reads CASSAETGDSPLHF. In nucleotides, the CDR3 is TGTGCCAGCAGTGCCGAGACAGGGGATTCACCCCTCCACTTT.

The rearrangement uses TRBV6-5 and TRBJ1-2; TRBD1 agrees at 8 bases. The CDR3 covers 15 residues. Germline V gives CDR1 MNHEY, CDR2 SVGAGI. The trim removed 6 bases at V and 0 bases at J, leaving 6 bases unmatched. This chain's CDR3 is CASSQGTGANYGYTF. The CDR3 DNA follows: TGTGCCAGCAGCCAGGGGACAGGAGCTAACTATGGCTACACCTTC.

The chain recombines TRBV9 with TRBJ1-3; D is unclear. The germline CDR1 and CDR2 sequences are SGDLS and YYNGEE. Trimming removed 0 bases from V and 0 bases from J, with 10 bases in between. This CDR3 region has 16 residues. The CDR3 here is CASSVAGYNSGNTIYF. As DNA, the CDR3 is TGTGCCAGCAGCGTAGCAGGATATAACTCTGGAAACACCATATATTTT.

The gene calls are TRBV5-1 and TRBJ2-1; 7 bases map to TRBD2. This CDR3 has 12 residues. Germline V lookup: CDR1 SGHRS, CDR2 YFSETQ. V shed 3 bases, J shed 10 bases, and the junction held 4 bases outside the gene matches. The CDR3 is CASSWTRKEQFF. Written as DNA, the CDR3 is TGCGCCAGCAGCTGGACTAGAAAGGAGCAGTTCTTC.

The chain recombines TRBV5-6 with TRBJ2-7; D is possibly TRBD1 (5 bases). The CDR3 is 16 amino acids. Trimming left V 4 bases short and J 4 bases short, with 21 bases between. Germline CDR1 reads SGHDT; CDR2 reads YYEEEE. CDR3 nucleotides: TGTGCCAGCAGCCCTAGACAGATCCTTTTGAGATACGAGCAGTACTTC. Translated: CASSPRQILLRYEQYF.

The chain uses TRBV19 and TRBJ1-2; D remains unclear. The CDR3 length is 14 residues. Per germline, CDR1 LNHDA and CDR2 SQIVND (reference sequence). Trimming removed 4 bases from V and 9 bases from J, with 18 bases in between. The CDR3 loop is CASSTPMFYRSYTF. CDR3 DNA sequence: TGTGCCAGTAGTACCCCAATGTTCTACCGCAGCTACACCTTC.

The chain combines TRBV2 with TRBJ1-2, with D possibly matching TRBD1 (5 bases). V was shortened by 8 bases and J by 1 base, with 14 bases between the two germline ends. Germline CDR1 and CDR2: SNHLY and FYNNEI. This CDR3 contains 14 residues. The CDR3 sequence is CASSRQQVNYGYTF. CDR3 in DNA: TGTGCCAGCTCGAGACAGCAAGTTAACTATGGCTACACCTTC.

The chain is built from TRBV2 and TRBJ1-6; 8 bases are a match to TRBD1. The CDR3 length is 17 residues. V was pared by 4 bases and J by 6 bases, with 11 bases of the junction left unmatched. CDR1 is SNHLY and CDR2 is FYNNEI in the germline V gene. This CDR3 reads CASSVIYQGAGNSPLHF. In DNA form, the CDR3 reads TGTGCCAGCAGTGTAATCTATCAGGGGGCAGGTAATTCACCCCTCCACTTT.

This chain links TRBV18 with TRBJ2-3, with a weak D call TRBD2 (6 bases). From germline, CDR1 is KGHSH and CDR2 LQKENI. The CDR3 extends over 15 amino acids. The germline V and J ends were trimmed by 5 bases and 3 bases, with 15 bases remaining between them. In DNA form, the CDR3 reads TGTGCCAGCTCAGCAGGCCCTGGGGGGACAGATACGCAGTATTTT. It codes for CASSAGPGGTDTQYF. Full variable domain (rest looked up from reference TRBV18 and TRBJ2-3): NAGVMQNPRHLVRRRGQEARLRCSPMKGHSHVYWYRQLPEEGLKFMVYLQKENIIDESGMPKERFSAEFPKEGPSILRIQQVVRGDSAAYFCASSAGPGGTDTQYFGPGTRLTVL.

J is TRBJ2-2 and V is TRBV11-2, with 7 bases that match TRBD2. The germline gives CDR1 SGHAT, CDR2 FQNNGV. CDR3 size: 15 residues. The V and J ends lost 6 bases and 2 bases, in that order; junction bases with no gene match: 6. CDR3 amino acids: CASRRAGTNTGELFF. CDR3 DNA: TGTGCCAGCAGGCGAGCGGGGACCAACACCGGGGAGCTGTTTTTT.

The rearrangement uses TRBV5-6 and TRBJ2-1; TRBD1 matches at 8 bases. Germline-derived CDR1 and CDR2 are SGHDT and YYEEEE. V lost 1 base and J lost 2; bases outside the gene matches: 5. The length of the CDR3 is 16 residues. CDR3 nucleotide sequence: TGTGCCAGCAGCTTGTTAGGACAGGGCACCTACAATGAGCAGTTCTTC. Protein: CASSLLGQGTYNEQFF.

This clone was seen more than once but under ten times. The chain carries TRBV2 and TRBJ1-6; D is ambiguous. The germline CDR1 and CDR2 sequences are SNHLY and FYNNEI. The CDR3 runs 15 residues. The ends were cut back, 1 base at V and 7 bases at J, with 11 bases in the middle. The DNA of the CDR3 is TGTGCCAGCAGTGAAGGGAGGAAAAGGAATTCACCCCTCCACTTT. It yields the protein CASSEGRKRNSPLHF. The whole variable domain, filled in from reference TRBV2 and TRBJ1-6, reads EPEVTQTPSHQVTQMGQEVILRCVPISNHLYFYWYRQILGQKVEFLVSFYNNEISEKSEIFDDQFSVERPDGSNFTLKIRSTKLEDSAMYFCASSEGRKRNSPLHFGNGTRLTVT.

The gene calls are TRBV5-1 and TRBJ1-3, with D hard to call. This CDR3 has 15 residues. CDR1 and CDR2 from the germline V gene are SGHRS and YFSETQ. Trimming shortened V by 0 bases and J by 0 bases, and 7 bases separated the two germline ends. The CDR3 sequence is CASSLGGNSGNTIYF. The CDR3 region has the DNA TGCGCCAGCAGCTTGGGCGGAAACTCTGGAAACACCATATATTTT.